This is a list of T cell receptor beta chains from one sample in a study of beta chain features in type 1 diabetes. Sequencing used immunoSEQ multiplex PCR; TCRdb keeps in-frame clones, though not all of them. The sample includes around 250,000 clones, roughly two thirds of them seen just once. Sequenced: naive CD4+ T cells from blood. These receptors were collected from a man aged 25-45 years in good health. Both conserved end residues are part of each CDR3. A D gene is named only where the DNA matches it firmly. Rows give clone size only sometimes, using once, few, many, or a class for an expanded clone.

>TRBV30|TRBJ2-5|.|.
TGTGCCTGGAGTGCCCGCGAAGAGACCCAGTACTTC
CAWSAREETQYF
>TRBV19|TRBJ2-1|.|.
TGTGCCAGTAGTATAGATCTAGCGCCTTACAATGAGCAGTTCTTC
CASSIDLAPYNEQFF
>TRBV9|TRBJ2-5|TRBD1|.
TGTGCCAGCAGCCCCCGGACAGGGCAAGAGACCCAGTACTTC
CASSPRTGQETQYF
>TRBV4-2|TRBJ2-5|.|few
TGTGCCAGCAGCCAAGACGGGGTAGAGACCCAGTACTTC
CASSQDGVETQYF
>TRBV9|TRBJ2-7|TRBD2|.
TGTGCCAGCAGCGTAATTGGACTAGCCTACGAGCAGTACTTC
CASSVIGLAYEQYF
>TRBV29-1|TRBJ1-1|.|.
TGCAGCGTGCAAACAGGGTACACTGAAGCTTTCTTT
CSVQTGYTEAFF
>TRBV4-3|TRBJ2-1|.|.
TGCGCCAGCAGGGGGACTTCGCTCGACAATGAGCAGTTCTTC
CASRGTSLDNEQFF
>TRBV9|TRBJ2-1|TRBD2|.
TGTGCCAGCAGCGCGGGACTAGCGGGGTTCAATGAGCAGTTCTTC
CASSAGLAGFNEQFF
>TRBV25-1|TRBJ2-6|.|.
TGTGCCAGCGTAGGAGACACCATCTCTGGGGCCAACGTCCTGACTTTC
CASVGDTISGANVLTF
>TRBV2|TRBJ2-7|.|.
TGTGCCAGCAGCCAGGGGTACGAGCAGTACTTC
CASSQGYEQYF
>TRBV10-3|TRBJ2-1|.|.
TGTGCCTCCCGTCCCGAAGGCTACAATGAGCAGTTCTTC
CASRPEGYNEQFF
>TRBV29-1|TRBJ2-1|TRBD1|few
TGCAGCGTCGTAGGGACAGTGAGCTCCTACAATGAGCAGTTCTTC
CSVVGTVSSYNEQFF
>TRBV25-1|TRBJ2-7|TRBD1|.
TGTGCCAGCAGCCTGGGGGGACAGGGCTACGAGCAGTACTTC
CASSLGGQGYEQYF
>TRBV25-1|TRBJ2-7|TRBD2|.
TGTGCCAGCAGCAGTAGCGGGAGGGCCCGCCACGAGCAGTACTTC
CASSSSGRARHEQYF
>TRBV7-2|TRBJ1-2|.|.
TGTGCCAGCAGCTTAGACAGGGCTAGAGGCTACACCTTC
CASSLDRARGYTF
>TRBV5-1|TRBJ2-6|.|.
TGCGCCAGCAGCCAGACCCCTGAACTGTACGTCCTGACTTTC
CASSQTPELYVLTF
>TRBV30|TRBJ2-1|.|few
TGTGCCTGGAGTGCGGTAGGCAATGAGCAGTTCTTC
CAWSAVGNEQFF
>TRBV7-7|TRBJ2-1|TRBD1|.
TGTGCCAGCAGCTTAGCAGAGACAGGGGGCCACAATGAGCAGTTCTTC
CASSLAETGGHNEQFF
>TRBV10-3|TRBJ2-5|.|.
TGTGCCATCAGTGATATGAAAGAGACCCAGTACTTC
CAISDMKETQYF
>TRBV6-5|TRBJ2-1|.|.
TGTGCCAGCAGTTCCCGACTTAATGAGCAGTTCTTC
CASSSRLNEQFF
>TRBV19|TRBJ2-1|.|.
TGTGCCAGTAGTAGCGGGGTCAATGAGCAGTTCTTC
CASSSGVNEQFF
>TRBV9|TRBJ2-3|.|.
TGTGCCAGCAGCGTAGAGAGGTCCGATACGCAGTATTTT
CASSVERSDTQYF
>TRBV30|TRBJ1-1|.|.
TGTGCCTGGAAGCCGGGGGGAGACACTGAAGCTTTCTTT
CAWKPGGDTEAFF
>TRBV19|TRBJ2-1|TRBD2|few
TGTGCCAGTAGCCGCATCCCTAGCGGGAGTCAATACAATGAGCAGTTCTTC
CASSRIPSGSQYNEQFF
>TRBV11-2|TRBJ1-2|.|.
TGTGCCAGCAGCTTAACGGACGGAGCTAACTATGGCTACACCTTC
CASSLTDGANYGYTF
>TRBV13|TRBJ1-1|.|.
TGTGCCAGCAGCTTGAACACTGAAGCTTTCTTT
CASSLNTEAFF
>TRBV29-1|TRBJ2-3|.|few
TGCAGCGTTTCCGGGACGACAGATACGCAGTATTTT
CSVSGTTDTQYF
>TRBV29-1|TRBJ1-1|.|.
TGCAGCGCAAGGGTGGTGACCGAAGCTTTCTTT
CSARVVTEAFF
>TRBV29-1|TRBJ2-1|.|once
TGCAGCGTTGAAAAGGGTGCGCGCTCCTACAATGAGCAGTTCTTC
CSVEKGARSYNEQFF
>TRBV11-2|TRBJ2-1|.|.
TGTGCCAGCAGCTCTATACGGCGGGGGCCAAAGAGCTCCTACAATGAGCAGTTCTTC
CASSSIRRGPKSSYNEQFF
>TRBV29-1|TRBJ2-2|.|.
TGCAGCGTTGAATCTCGCCCTAGGGGACCCACCGGGGAGCTGTTTTTT
CSVESRPRGPTGELFF
>TRBV30|TRBJ2-7|TRBD2|.
TGTGCCTGGAAAGCTGGGACTAGCGGAGCCTACGAGCAGTACTTC
CAWKAGTSGAYEQYF
>TRBV7-2|TRBJ2-1|.|.
TGTGCCAGCAGCTTAGTATATCCCTCGGACTACGCTTCCTACAATGAGCAGTTCTTC
CASSLVYPSDYASYNEQFF
>TRBV7-9|TRBJ2-7|.|few
TGTGCCAGCAGCTTAAGCCAGGGCTACGAGCAGTACTTC
CASSLSQGYEQYF
>TRBV30|TRBJ2-7|TRBD1|few
TGTGCCTGGAGTGTACAAGGGACAGGGGAGCAGTACTTC
CAWSVQGTGEQYF
>TRBV10-3|TRBJ2-7|TRBD2|.
TGTGCCATCAGTGAGGCAGCGGGGCCCTACGAGCAGTACTTC
CAISEAAGPYEQYF
>TRBV28|TRBJ2-5|.|.
TGTGCCAGCAGTTTACCCCGACAGGGACTACAAGAGACCCAGTACTTC
CASSLPRQGLQETQYF
>TRBV14|TRBJ2-5|.|.
TGTGCCAGCAGCCAGATCCGGGACCAAGAGACCCAGTACTTC
CASSQIRDQETQYF